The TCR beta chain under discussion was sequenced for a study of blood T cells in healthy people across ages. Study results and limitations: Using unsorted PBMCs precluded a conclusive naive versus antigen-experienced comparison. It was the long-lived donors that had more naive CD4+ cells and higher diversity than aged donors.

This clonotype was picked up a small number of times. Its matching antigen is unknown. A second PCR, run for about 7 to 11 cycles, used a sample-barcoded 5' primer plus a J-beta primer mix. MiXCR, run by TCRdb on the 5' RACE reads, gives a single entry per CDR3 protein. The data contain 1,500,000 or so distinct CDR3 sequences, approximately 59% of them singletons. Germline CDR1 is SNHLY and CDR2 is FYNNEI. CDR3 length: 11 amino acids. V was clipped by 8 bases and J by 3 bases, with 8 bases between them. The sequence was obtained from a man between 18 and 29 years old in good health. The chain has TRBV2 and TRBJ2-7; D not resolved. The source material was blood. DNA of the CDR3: TGTGCCAGCTGTGCGGTCTACGAGCAGTACTTC. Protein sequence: CASCAVYEQYF.